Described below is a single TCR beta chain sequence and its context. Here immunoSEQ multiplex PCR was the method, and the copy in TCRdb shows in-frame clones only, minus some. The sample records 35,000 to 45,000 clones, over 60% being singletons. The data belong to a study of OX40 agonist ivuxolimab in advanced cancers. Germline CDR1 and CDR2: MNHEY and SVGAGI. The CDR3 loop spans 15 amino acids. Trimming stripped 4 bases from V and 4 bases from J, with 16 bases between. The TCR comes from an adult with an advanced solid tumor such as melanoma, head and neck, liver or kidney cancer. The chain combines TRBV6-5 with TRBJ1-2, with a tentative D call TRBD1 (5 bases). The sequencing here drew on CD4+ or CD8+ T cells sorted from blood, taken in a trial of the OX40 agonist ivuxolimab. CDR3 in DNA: TGTGCCAGCAGTTCCCAACCCCCGACAGTCTATGGCTACACCTTC. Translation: CASSSQPPTVYGYTF.